These T cell receptor beta chains were read from a single sample in a study of identical twins. TCRdb re-called the 5' RACE reads with MiXCR, one entry per CDR3 protein. Counted here are about 190,000 distinct CDR3 sequences, more than 15% occurring once; the ten biggest clones make up 40%. This same sample was also taken into another study, of T cells expressing NK-cell markers.

The specimen sequenced was CD8+ T cells sorted from blood. These receptors all come from a woman aged 18-35 years in good health. Both conserved end residues are part of each CDR3. D genes are given only for firm matches. Some rows mark clone size as missing; the rest say once, few, many or name a class of expanded clone.

TGTGCCAGCAGCCGGGGACAGGGGGGATATTACGAGCAGTACTTC | CASSRGQGGYYEQYF | TRBJ2-7 | . | TRBD1 | TRBV7-2
TGTGCCATCAGTGAGTCGTTTGGGGCGCAAGCTAACTATGGCTACACCTTC | CAISESFGAQANYGYTF | TRBJ1-2 | few | . | TRBV10-3
TGTGCCACCAGCATTTCACGGACCAACCTTGAGACCCAGTACTTC | CATSISRTNLETQYF | TRBJ2-5 | . | . | TRBV15
TGTGCCAGCAGCGTAGCCCCCGGGGAGCTGTTTTTT | CASSVAPGELFF | TRBJ2-2 | . | . | TRBV9
TGTGCCAGCAGCCAAGAGTCCGGGGCGGGCACCGAGCAGTTCTTC | CASSQESGAGTEQFF | TRBJ2-1 | few | . | TRBV3-1
TGCAGTGCTCTTCTCCCCTTGGGAAGGTTCCAGCCCCAGCATTTT | CSALLPLGRFQPQHF | TRBJ1-5 | few | . | TRBV20-1
TGTGCCAGCAGCCTTTTAAGAGGTGGGAATGAGCAGTTCTTC | CASSLLRGGNEQFF | TRBJ2-1 | once | . | TRBV9
TGTGCCAGCAGTTTGGGACACGGCTACGAGCAGTACTTC | CASSLGHGYEQYF | TRBJ2-7 | few | . | TRBV6-2/TRBV6-3
TGTGCCAGCAGTCCGCGGGGGCTCTCCTACAATGAGCAGTTCTTC | CASSPRGLSYNEQFF | TRBJ2-1 | many | . | TRBV12-3/TRBV12-4
TGTGCCAGCAGCTCGACTAGCGACCCCCGGGGTGAGCAGTTCTTC | CASSSTSDPRGEQFF | TRBJ2-1 | . | TRBD2 | TRBV11-3
TGCGCCAGCAGCCCAACTGGTGTTGCTGAAGCTTTCTTT | CASSPTGVAEAFF | TRBJ1-1 | . | . | TRBV5-1
TGTGCCAGCAGTTTAGGCGGCTTCGTCGAGCAGTTCTTC | CASSLGGFVEQFF | TRBJ2-1 | few | . | TRBV12-3/TRBV12-4
TGTGCCAGCAGCTTTGGGATCGGAGGATTCATGTCCTACGAGCAGTACTTC | CASSFGIGGFMSYEQYF | TRBJ2-7 | few | . | TRBV11-2
TGTGCCACCCGGGGGGGAGCCTCCTACGAGCAGTACTTC | CATRGGASYEQYF | TRBJ2-7 | few | TRBD2 | TRBV6-1
TGTGCCAGCAGCTCCACGGACAGGGACACCGGGGAGCTGTTTTTT | CASSSTDRDTGELFF | TRBJ2-2 | . | TRBD1 | TRBV11-2
TGTGCCAGCAGCTTGAGGGGGCATGGCTACACCTTC | CASSLRGHGYTF | TRBJ1-2 | few | TRBD1 | TRBV7-9
TGCAGCGTTGAAGCCGAGGGGGTTGAGCAGTTCTTC | CSVEAEGVEQFF | TRBJ2-1 | . | . | TRBV29-1
TGCAGTGCTAGAGATCGGGTCGGGGGTTCCTACGAGCAGTACTTC | CSARDRVGGSYEQYF | TRBJ2-7 | . | . | TRBV20-1
TGTGCCAGCAGCCAAGGAGGGTTCTACGAGCAGTACTTC | CASSQGGFYEQYF | TRBJ2-7 | . | . | TRBV3-1
TGTGCCAGCAGCCTCCCCGAGGGGACACACACAGATACGCAGTATTTT | CASSLPEGTHTDTQYF | TRBJ2-3 | . | . | TRBV9
TGCGCCAGCAGCTTGGCAGTAGGGAGCCTCGGAGATACGCAGTATTTT | CASSLAVGSLGDTQYF | TRBJ2-3 | few | . | TRBV5-1
TGTGCTAGCAGCCGGGACGGGGAGTTGAGGGAGCTGTTTTTT | CASSRDGELRELFF | TRBJ2-2 | few | . | TRBV7-7
TGCGCCAGCAGCCCCGGACTAGCGGCAAGCTCCTACGAGCAGTACTTC | CASSPGLAASSYEQYF | TRBJ2-7 | few | TRBD2 | TRBV4-1
TGTGCCAGTGGTGCTAGCGGGATCCAAGAGACCCAGTACTTC | CASGASGIQETQYF | TRBJ2-5 | . | TRBD2 | TRBV27
TGTGCCAGCAGTTTGGTACGACTGGCTGAAGCTTTCTTT | CASSLVRLAEAFF | TRBJ1-1 | . | . | TRBV27
TGCAGTGCTATAGGGACTAGCGCCTACAATGAGCAGTTCTTC | CSAIGTSAYNEQFF | TRBJ2-1 | . | TRBD2 | TRBV20-1
TGTGCCAGCAGCCAATATTCGGGGAACATTCAGTACTTC | CASSQYSGNIQYF | TRBJ2-4 | . | . | TRBV4-2
TGTGCCACCAGCCAAGTGGGGCAGAACTACGAGCAGTACTTC | CATSQVGQNYEQYF | TRBJ2-7 | few | . | TRBV15
TGTGCCAGCAGCTTAGACCCCCCCTTAAAACGGGGGAGCTACGAGCAGTACTTC | CASSLDPPLKRGSYEQYF | TRBJ2-7 | . | . | TRBV11-2
TGTGCCATCAGCCGGGACGTCAATGAGCAGTTCTTC | CAISRDVNEQFF | TRBJ2-1 | . | . | TRBV10-3
TGCAGCGTTGTTAGGACTAGCGGACCTTACAATGAGCAGTTCTTC | CSVVRTSGPYNEQFF | TRBJ2-1 | few | TRBD2 | TRBV29-1